One sample yielded the 19 T cell receptor beta chains listed below, sequenced in a study of CD8 T cell repertoires and HIV-1 epitope variants. Clones were sequenced by immunoSEQ multiplex PCR, and TCRdb holds only the in-frame ones, with some missing. The repertoire holds under 100,000 clones, with 60% to 80% as singletons. The sample comprised uncultured baseline CD8+ T cells from peripheral blood mononuclear cells (PBMCs). The receptors come from a male donor with HIV.

This clone was seen only a few times. The rearrangement joins TRBV28 to TRBJ2-1; D is unresolved. Trimming left V 3 bases short and J 7 bases short, with 10 bases between. Germline CDR1 MDHEN, CDR2 SYDVKM. There are 13 residues in the CDR3. The CDR3 protein is CASSLGPANEQFF. The DNA of the CDR3 is TGTGCCAGCAGTTTGGGTCCGGCGAATGAGCAGTTCTTC.

This clone came up a few times. This chain uses TRBV6-4 with TRBJ2-1; 10 nucleotides agree with TRBD2. V shed 5 bases, J shed 2 bases, and the junction held 3 bases outside the gene matches. CDR1 is MRHNA and CDR2 is SNTAGT in the germline V gene. CDR3 length equals 15 residues. The chain's CDR3 is CASSRAGGTYNEQFF. In nucleotides, the CDR3 is TGTGCCAGCAGTCGAGCGGGAGGGACCTACAATGAGCAGTTCTTC.

V gene TRBV5-1 combines with J gene TRBJ2-7, with unresolved D. The germline V gene has CDR1 SGHRS and CDR2 YFSETQ. This CDR3 region has 14 residues. Trimming cost V 0 bases and J 2 bases, with 9 bases left between them. The CDR3 DNA is TGCGCCAGCAGCTTGGCTGACACCACCTACGAGCAGTACTTC. It codes for CASSLADTTYEQYF.

The chain is built from TRBV2 and TRBJ2-7; TRBD1 matches 7 bases. This CDR3 contains 13 residues. J gave up 4 bases and V 8 bases, and 8 bases lay outside the gene matches. Germline V gene sequence: CDR1 SNHLY, CDR2 FYNNEI. DNA for the CDR3: TGTGCCAGCGTCCCTGACAGGGAGTACGAGCAGTACTTC. Amino acids: CASVPDREYEQYF.

This clone was recorded once. The chain recombines TRBV7-2 with TRBJ2-2; D ambiguous. CDR1 is SGHTA and CDR2 is FQGNSA in the germline V gene. Trimming took 6 bases from V and 6 from J, leaving 8 bases between them. This CDR3 region has 12 residues. The chain's CDR3 is CASRNNPGELFF. The CDR3 coding sequence is TGTGCCAGCAGGAACAATCCCGGGGAGCTGTTTTTT. Based on the CDR3 plus reference TRBV7-2 and TRBJ2-2, the full variable domain is GAGVSQSPSNKVTEKGKDVELRCDPISGHTALYWYRQSLGQGLEFLIYFQGNSAPDKSGLPSDRFSAERTGGSVSTLTIQRTQQEDSAVYLCASRNNPGELFFGEGSRLTVL.

This clone came up once. The identical CDR3 is also encoded by other nucleotide sequences in the sample. V and J are TRBV7-2 and TRBJ2-1; 9 bases map to TRBD2. V dropped 3 bases and J dropped 4; count of bases not matched to a gene: 1. Germline CDR1 reads SGHTA; CDR2 reads FQGNSA. CDR3 length: 14 residues. CDR3 in amino acids: CASSFSGGYNEQFF. CDR3 coding DNA: TGTGCCAGCAGCTTCAGCGGGGGGTACAATGAGCAGTTCTTC.

Relative to its sample, this clone is medium-sized. The chain uses TRBV6-5 and TRBJ2-7; D might be TRBD2 (5 bases). The CDR3 spans 13 residues. CDR1 and CDR2 (germline): MNHEY, SVGAGI. V gave up 1 base and J gave up 2 bases, with 6 bases separating them. The CDR3 spells CASSYFGAYEQYF. In DNA form, the CDR3 reads TGTGCCAGCAGTTACTTCGGGGCCTACGAGCAGTACTTC.

This chain connects TRBV27 to TRBJ2-6; no definite D call. Germline CDR1 is MNHEY and CDR2 is SMNVEV (reference sequence). Trimming cost V 6 bases and J 3 bases, with 9 bases left between them. The CDR3 is 14 amino acids. The CDR3 DNA reads TGTGCCAGCAGGTCCCCGGGTGGGGCCAACGTCCTGACTTTC. Its protein is CASRSPGGANVLTF.

Only a few counts were recorded for this clone. The genes are TRBV9 and TRBJ2-7; 13 bases fit TRBD2. The germline CDR1 and CDR2 sequences are SGDLS and YYNGEE. Trimming at V came to 0 bases and at J to 4 bases, leaving 7 bases not matched to a gene. The CDR3 has 17 residues. CDR3 coding DNA: TGTGCCAGCAGCGTAGCCCCTACTAGCGGGGGGGCTTACGAGCAGTACTTC. Its protein is CASSVAPTSGGAYEQYF.

This clone turned up a few times. The chain is built from TRBV13 and TRBJ1-2; no clear D. This CDR3 has 16 residues. With 1 base removed from V and 1 base from J, the gap between germline ends came to 13 bases. Germline assignment: CDR1 PRHDT and CDR2 FYEKMQ (reference sequence). The CDR3 protein is CASSLDGRTLNYGYTF. DNA of the CDR3: TGTGCCAGCAGCTTAGACGGACGGACGCTTAACTATGGCTACACCTTC.

The chain combines TRBV29-1 with TRBJ2-7; 11 positions match TRBD2. The J segment lost 7 bases and the V segment lost 1 base, leaving 6 bases of the junction unmatched. Germline CDR1 and CDR2: SQVTM and ANQGSEA. CDR3 length equals 14 residues. CDR3 in amino acids: CSVEVGLAAKEQYF. DNA for the CDR3: TGCAGCGTTGAAGTGGGACTAGCGGCGAAGGAGCAGTACTTC.

This sequence joins TRBV6-5 and TRBJ1-6, with D unresolved. Trimming took off 2 bases at V and 7 bases at J, with 15 bases between the two ends. Germline-derived CDR1 and CDR2 are MNHEY and SVGAGI. The CDR3 is 16 amino acids. CDR3 protein: CASSYRAVGVNSPLHF. CDR3 sequence (DNA): TGTGCCAGCAGTTACCGCGCGGTTGGGGTAAATTCACCCCTCCACTTT.

This sequence joins TRBV7-2 and TRBJ2-7; TRBD2 is a possible D gene (5 bases). This CDR3 is built from 15 residues. Deletions cut 2 bases from V and 2 bases from J, with 13 bases between. CDR1 is SGHTA, CDR2 FQGNSA, per germline. The CDR3 here is CASSLTGGSAYEQYF. The CDR3 region has the DNA TGTGCCAGCAGCTTAACTGGCGGGTCCGCCTACGAGCAGTACTTC.

The rearrangement links TRBV6-1 to TRBJ2-7, with D hard to call. The germline V gene encodes CDR1 MNHNS and CDR2 SASEGT. This CDR3 has 14 residues. The V end lost 6 bases, the J end lost 2 bases, and 14 bases lay between the germline ends. The CDR3 bases are TGTGCCAGCAGCGAGAACCCCGCCCCCTACGAGCAGTACTTC. The encoded protein is CASSENPAPYEQYF.

The rearrangement uses TRBV5-4 and TRBJ2-7; either TRBD1 or TRBD2 may supply D (5 bases each). The CDR3 sequence is 13 residues long. Germline V gene sequence: CDR1 SGHNT, CDR2 YYREEE (reference sequence). The V end lost 4 bases, the J end lost 9 bases, and 17 bases lay between the germline ends. The CDR3: CASSNTGTTGQYF. The CDR3 bases are TGTGCCAGCAGCAACACCGGGACCACGGGGCAGTACTTC.

This clone was detected only a few times. This chain connects TRBV28 to TRBJ1-1; D might be TRBD1 (6 bases). V was cut by 7 bases and J by 4 bases, with 16 bases left in between. CDR3 length equals 14 residues. CDR1 and CDR2 (germline): MDHEN, SYDVKM. Here the CDR3 DNA reads TGTGCCAGCACCCGGGATAGGGGGGGCACTGAAGCTTTCTTT. Protein: CASTRDRGGTEAFF.

The chain carries TRBV2 and TRBJ2-1; 11 bases fit TRBD2. Trimming took 5 bases from V and 0 from J; bases not matched to a gene: 9. The CDR3 has 18 amino acids. CDR1 is SNHLY, CDR2 FYNNEI, per germline. CDR3 nucleotides: TGTGCCAGCAGTTGGAGACTAGCGGGACCAAGCTCCTACAATGAGCAGTTCTTC. This encodes CASSWRLAGPSSYNEQFF.

The chain has TRBV7-2 and TRBJ2-1; TRBD1 or TRBD2 may be the D gene (5 bases each). The CDR3 has 16 residues. V gave up 0 bases and J gave up 4 bases, with 13 bases separating them. In germline, CDR1 is SGHTA, CDR2 FQGNSA. The CDR3 DNA sequence: TGTGCCAGCAGCTTAGCGGTCGGGACGGAATACAATGAGCAGTTCTTC. It is translated as CASSLAVGTEYNEQFF.

A few counts support this clone. This sequence joins TRBV7-6 and TRBJ1-1, with TRBD1 matching 8 bases. Germline V gene lookup returns CDR1 SGHVS and CDR2 FNYEAQ. After removal of 2 bases from V and 2 bases from J, the junction contained 4 bases not matched to a gene. This CDR3 comprises 15 residues. The CDR3 region is CASSLSGQGNTEAFF. Here the CDR3 DNA reads TGTGCCAGCAGCTTATCCGGACAGGGAAACACTGAAGCTTTCTTT. Based on the CDR3 plus reference TRBV7-6 and TRBJ1-1, the full variable domain is GAGVSQSPRYKVTKRGQDVALRCDPISGHVSLYWYRQALGQGPEFLTYFNYEAQQDKSGLPNDRFSAERPEGSISTLTIQRTEQRDSAMYRCASSLSGQGNTEAFFGQGTRLTVV.